The 6 T cell receptor beta chains below come from one sample, sequenced in a study of identical twins. TCRdb re-called the 5' RACE reads with MiXCR, one entry per CDR3 protein. The sample shows 700,000 to 950,000 distinct CDR3 sequences, 9% to 15% of them seen only once. This same sample was also taken into another study, of yellow fever vaccine responses in identical twins.

Sequencing was done on a sample of PBMCs. These receptors were collected from a woman aged 18-35 years in good health.

This clonotype was observed a handful of times. The genes are TRBV2 and TRBJ2-7, with a possible D match to TRBD2 (6 bases). Germline assignment: CDR1 SNHLY and CDR2 FYNNEI. The V and J ends lost 8 bases and 8 bases respectively, with 19 bases between them. The CDR3 runs to 13 residues. The CDR3 is CASVTGEVGKQYF. CDR3 DNA sequence: TGTGCCAGCGTTACGGGAGAGGTAGGGAAGCAGTACTTC.

This clonotype turned up a few times. The chain couples TRBV2 to TRBJ1-2; no reliable D call. With 2 bases removed from V and 7 bases from J, the gap between germline ends came to 2 bases. Germline-derived CDR1 and CDR2 are SNHLY and FYNNEI. This CDR3 region has 10 residues. CDR3 protein: CASSEFGYTF. CDR3 in DNA: TGTGCCAGCAGTGAATTTGGCTACACCTTC.

In its sample, this clonotype was seen many times. The gene calls are TRBV20-1 and TRBJ2-3; 7 positions agree with TRBD2. After removal of 4 bases from V and 0 bases from J, the junction contained 7 bases not matched to a gene. This CDR3 comprises 15 residues. CDR1 and CDR2 from the germline V gene are DFQATT and SNEGSKA (reference sequence). In DNA, the CDR3 is TGCAGTGCTACTAGCGGATTTACTAGCACAGATACGCAGTATTTT. Encoded protein: CSATSGFTSTDTQYF.

This clonotype has a count of ten or more. The CDR3 sequence is CATSSGGVDEQFF. The DNA of the CDR3 is TGTGCCACCTCTAGCGGGGGCGTTGATGAGCAGTTCTTC. The genes are TRBV10-3 and TRBJ2-1; TRBD2 matches at 10 bases. CDR1 and CDR2 from the germline V gene are ENHRY and SYGVKD. Unmatched junction bases numbered 8, after V lost 10 bases and J lost 8 bases. The CDR3 is 13 residues long.

This clonotype showed up just a few times. The J gene is TRBJ2-1, the V gene TRBV20-1; TRBD2 might be the D (5 bases). The CDR3 has 12 residues. V lost 3 bases and J 7 bases, leaving 10 bases between the germline ends. CDR1 and CDR2 (germline): DFQATT, SNEGSKA (reference sequence). In nucleotides, the CDR3 is TGCAGTGCTAGTAACGGGAAGAATGAGCAGTTCTTC. Protein product: CSASNGKNEQFF.

The chain employs TRBV20-1 and TRBJ2-7, with D perhaps TRBD2 (6 bases). This CDR3 region has 16 residues. CDR1 and CDR2 from the germline V gene are DFQATT and SNEGSKA (reference sequence). Trimming shortened V by 2 bases and J by 5 bases, and 22 bases separated the two germline ends. The CDR3 DNA reads as TGCAGTGCTAGACAAACTACGTGGAGGGGAGGCAACGAGCAGTACTTC. Translation gives CSARQTTWRGGNEQYF.